This T cell receptor (beta chain) was observed in a study of tumor-infiltrating lymphocytes in oesophageal squamous cell carcinoma. The CDR3 runs 15 residues. Germline CDR1 and CDR2: GTSNPN and SVGIG (reference sequence). Each CDR3 protein gets one entry after TCRdb re-called the PCR reads with MiXCR. The sample records approximately 17,000 distinct CDR3 sequences, 40% to 55% being singletons. Material: blood. The V call is TRBV30, the J call TRBJ2-7, with a tentative D call TRBD1 (5 bases). The J call is uncertain, as TRBJ2-5 better fits the DNA end. The receptor comes from a female donor with esophageal squamous cell carcinoma. CDR3 sequence: CAWSVGVQGQETQYF. As DNA, the CDR3 is TGTGCCTGGAGTGTTGGGGTCCAGGGCCAAGAGACCCAGTACTTC.